What follows is one T cell receptor beta chain and its context. The data originate from a study of cytomegalovirus exposure and HLA in healthy donors. The V end was cut by 0 bases, the J end by 3 bases, with 30 bases between. This CDR3 is 21 amino acids long. Germline lookup yields CDR1 LGHNA and CDR2 YSLEER. Assay used: immunoSEQ multiplex PCR; TCRdb lists only in-frame clones, some missing. The table includes fewer than 150,000 clones, about 86% detected once. The specimen was PBMCs. This TCR derives from a woman under 30 in good health and CMV-seropositive. The chain combines TRBV4-3 with TRBJ2-7, with a possible D match to TRBD1 (5 bases). DNA of the CDR3: TGCGCCAGCAGCCAAGAGGTTTCAATTACAGACAGAGGCCCCAAAGGCTACGAGCAGTACTTC. Protein: CASSQEVSITDRGPKGYEQYF.